This T cell receptor (beta chain) originates from a study of blood T cell repertoires in COVID-19. Study in general: COVID-19 samples from acute and convalescent phases originated in the United States, Italy and Spain. Sample material is recorded as cDNA or gDNA derived from T cells, B-cell-depleted T cells, or PBMCs.

This clone occurred many times. Sequenced by immunoSEQ multiplex PCR; TCRdb stores in-frame clones only, minus some. Here the sample spans under 300,000 clones, approximately 90% being singletons. The V end lost 4 bases, the J end lost 4 bases, and 10 bases lay between the germline ends. The germline V gene has CDR1 WNHNN and CDR2 SYGVQD (reference sequence). The CDR3 is 13 amino acids. Material: PBMCs or T cells enriched from blood (not recorded which). The clonotype was recovered from a man in his late teens or twenties who had recovered from COVID-19. This chain uses TRBV10-1 with TRBJ1-2; D is ambiguous. The DNA of the CDR3 is TGCGCCAGCAGTGGATGGGCTACCTATGGCTACACCTTC. It codes for CASSGWATYGYTF.